These T cell receptor beta chains were read from a single sample in a study of shared clonotypes between healthy human individuals. Some clones are missing from TCRdb's copy, which holds only in-frame ones; the method was immunoSEQ multiplex PCR. The sample shows around 700,000 clones, about two thirds of them seen only once. The material sequenced was memory CD4+ T cells sorted from blood. These receptor sequences come from a woman in her twenties or thirties in good health. CDR3s include the opening cysteine and the closing phenylalanine or tryptophan. A D gene is named only where the DNA matches it firmly. Some rows have no size entry. The others give once, few or many, or a class for an expanded clone.

clone_size: NA; d_call: TRBD1; v_call: TRBV28; j_call: TRBJ1-2; cdr3_length: 14; cdr3_aa: CASSQGADNYGYTF; cdr3_nt: TGTGCCAGCAGCCAGGGGGCTGATAACTATGGCTACACCTTC
clone_size: NA; d_call: NA; v_call: TRBV7-6; j_call: TRBJ2-2; cdr3_length: 14; cdr3_aa: CASSLGRTTGELFF; cdr3_nt: TGTGCCAGCAGCTTAGGTCGAACCACCGGGGAGCTGTTTTTT
clone_size: NA; d_call: NA; v_call: TRBV29-1; j_call: TRBJ2-5; cdr3_length: 14; cdr3_aa: CSVEEARGVETQYF; cdr3_nt: TGCAGCGTTGAGGAGGCCAGGGGAGTGGAGACCCAGTACTTC
clone_size: NA; d_call: TRBD2; v_call: TRBV6-1; j_call: TRBJ2-2; cdr3_length: 16; cdr3_aa: CASSDAGLANTGELFF; cdr3_nt: TGTGCCAGCAGTGATGCCGGACTAGCGAACACCGGGGAGCTGTTTTTT
clone_size: NA; d_call: NA; v_call: TRBV6-5; j_call: TRBJ2-7; cdr3_length: 13; cdr3_aa: CASSSYSSYEQYF; cdr3_nt: TGTGCCAGCAGTTCCTACAGCTCCTACGAGCAGTACTTC
clone_size: NA; d_call: TRBD1; v_call: TRBV5-3; j_call: TRBJ1-4; cdr3_length: 17; cdr3_aa: CARSPRTGKRSQEKLFF; cdr3_nt: TGTGCCAGAAGCCCTAGGACAGGGAAGAGATCGCAGGAAAAACTGTTTTTT
clone_size: NA; d_call: TRBD2; v_call: TRBV11-2; j_call: TRBJ2-1; cdr3_length: 15; cdr3_aa: CASSLGLAVYNEQFF; cdr3_nt: TGTGCCAGCAGCTTAGGACTAGCGGTCTACAATGAGCAGTTCTTC
clone_size: NA; d_call: TRBD1; v_call: TRBV5-6; j_call: TRBJ1-2; cdr3_length: 13; cdr3_aa: CASGQGDLYGYTF; cdr3_nt: TGTGCCAGCGGACAGGGGGATCTCTATGGCTACACCTTC
clone_size: NA; d_call: TRBD1; v_call: TRBV25-1; j_call: TRBJ2-2; cdr3_length: 14; cdr3_aa: CASSATGGTGELFF; cdr3_nt: TGTGCCAGCAGTGCGACAGGGGGCACCGGGGAGCTGTTTTTT
clone_size: NA; d_call: TRBD2; v_call: TRBV25-1; j_call: TRBJ2-4; cdr3_length: 16; cdr3_aa: CASSESKREAQNIQYF; cdr3_nt: TGTGCCAGCAGTGAAAGTAAGCGGGAAGCCCAAAACATTCAGTACTTC
clone_size: few; d_call: TRBD1; v_call: TRBV11-2; j_call: TRBJ2-7; cdr3_length: 14; cdr3_aa: CASSRQGDSYEQYF; cdr3_nt: TGTGCCAGCAGTCGACAGGGGGACTCCTACGAGCAGTACTTC
clone_size: NA; d_call: TRBD1; v_call: TRBV6-5; j_call: TRBJ1-5; cdr3_length: 16; cdr3_aa: CASSSRTGILPQPQHF; cdr3_nt: TGTGCCAGCAGTTCCAGGACAGGGATCTTGCCTCAGCCCCAGCATTTT
clone_size: NA; d_call: NA; v_call: TRBV18; j_call: TRBJ1-1; cdr3_length: 14; cdr3_aa: CASSPQPGSTEAFF; cdr3_nt: TGTGCCAGCTCACCCCAGCCGGGGTCCACTGAAGCTTTCTTT
clone_size: NA; d_call: NA; v_call: TRBV14; j_call: TRBJ2-6; cdr3_length: 16; cdr3_aa: CASSQFARTGANVLTF; cdr3_nt: TGTGCCAGCAGCCAATTCGCCAGGACTGGGGCCAACGTCCTGACTTTC
clone_size: NA; d_call: TRBD1; v_call: TRBV11-2; j_call: TRBJ2-1; cdr3_length: 15; cdr3_aa: CASSIRQGPYNEQFF; cdr3_nt: TGTGCCAGCAGCATCCGACAGGGGCCATACAATGAGCAGTTCTTC
clone_size: NA; d_call: NA; v_call: TRBV28; j_call: TRBJ2-2; cdr3_length: 15; cdr3_aa: CASSLQGGLGGELFF; cdr3_nt: TGTGCCAGCAGTTTGCAGGGGGGGCTCGGCGGGGAGCTGTTTTTT
clone_size: NA; d_call: TRBD1; v_call: TRBV28; j_call: TRBJ1-1; cdr3_length: 14; cdr3_aa: CASRVGQPNTEAFF; cdr3_nt: TGTGCCAGCAGGGTGGGACAGCCGAACACTGAAGCTTTCTTT
clone_size: many; d_call: TRBD2; v_call: TRBV27; j_call: TRBJ2-7; cdr3_length: 19; cdr3_aa: CASSLKAPLAGNTRIEQYF; cdr3_nt: TGTGCCAGCAGTTTAAAGGCCCCACTAGCGGGCAATACTCGGATCGAGCAGTACTTC
clone_size: NA; d_call: TRBD1; v_call: TRBV5-1; j_call: TRBJ2-7; cdr3_length: 15; cdr3_aa: CASSIGQGGGYEQYF; cdr3_nt: TGCGCCAGCAGCATCGGACAGGGTGGGGGATACGAGCAGTACTTC
clone_size: NA; d_call: NA; v_call: TRBV2; j_call: TRBJ1-1; cdr3_length: 13; cdr3_aa: CASSVRGDTEAFF; cdr3_nt: TGTGCCAGCAGCGTAAGAGGGGACACTGAAGCTTTCTTT
clone_size: NA; d_call: NA; v_call: TRBV30; j_call: TRBJ2-7; cdr3_length: 17; cdr3_aa: CAWSQGTASTPNYEQYF; cdr3_nt: TGTGCCTGGAGCCAGGGAACTGCTTCGACTCCTAACTACGAGCAGTACTTC
clone_size: NA; d_call: TRBD2; v_call: TRBV5-1; j_call: TRBJ2-1; cdr3_length: 17; cdr3_aa: CASSLRPTSGSSNEQFF; cdr3_nt: TGCGCCAGCAGCTTGCGGCCAACTAGCGGGAGTAGCAATGAGCAGTTCTTC
clone_size: NA; d_call: TRBD1; v_call: TRBV19; j_call: TRBJ1-1; cdr3_length: 14; cdr3_aa: CASRLNPGQGKAFF; cdr3_nt: TGTGCCAGTAGATTGAACCCGGGACAGGGGAAAGCTTTCTTT
clone_size: NA; d_call: NA; v_call: TRBV30; j_call: TRBJ2-1; cdr3_length: 12; cdr3_aa: CAWSGSRDEQFF; cdr3_nt: TGTGCCTGGAGTGGGAGTCGCGATGAGCAGTTCTTC
clone_size: NA; d_call: NA; v_call: TRBV19; j_call: TRBJ2-7; cdr3_length: 13; cdr3_aa: CASSRGGNYEQYF; cdr3_nt: TGTGCCAGTAGTAGGGGCGGCAACTACGAGCAGTACTTC
clone_size: NA; d_call: TRBD1; v_call: TRBV10-3; j_call: TRBJ2-7; cdr3_length: 19; cdr3_aa: CAISGNGGSTGVAIYEQYF; cdr3_nt: TGTGCCATCAGTGGAAATGGGGGTAGCACAGGGGTTGCGATCTACGAGCAGTACTTC
clone_size: few; d_call: NA; v_call: TRBV2; j_call: TRBJ2-6; cdr3_length: 14; cdr3_aa: CASSVDSGANVLTF; cdr3_nt: TGTGCCAGCAGTGTCGACTCTGGGGCCAACGTCCTGACTTTC
clone_size: NA; d_call: NA; v_call: TRBV7-6; j_call: TRBJ2-5; cdr3_length: 15; cdr3_aa: CASSILDRDQKTQYF; cdr3_nt: TGTGCCAGCAGCATCCTCGACAGAGACCAGAAGACCCAGTACTTC
clone_size: NA; d_call: NA; v_call: TRBV5-1; j_call: TRBJ2-1; cdr3_length: 13; cdr3_aa: CASSLGWYNEQFF; cdr3_nt: TGCGCCAGCAGCTTGGGCTGGTACAATGAGCAGTTCTTC
clone_size: NA; d_call: NA; v_call: TRBV29-1; j_call: TRBJ1-1; cdr3_length: 14; cdr3_aa: CSVVWQGMNTEAFF; cdr3_nt: TGCAGCGTTGTTTGGCAGGGAATGAACACTGAAGCTTTCTTT
clone_size: NA; d_call: NA; v_call: TRBV5-6; j_call: TRBJ2-3; cdr3_length: 15; cdr3_aa: CASSSWTASTDTQYF; cdr3_nt: TGTGCCAGCAGCTCGTGGACAGCTTCCACAGATACGCAGTATTTT
clone_size: NA; d_call: NA; v_call: TRBV14; j_call: TRBJ2-1; cdr3_length: 16; cdr3_aa: CASSRLGPAAYNEQFF; cdr3_nt: TGTGCCAGCAGCCGACTAGGACCCGCAGCCTACAATGAGCAGTTCTTC
clone_size: few; d_call: NA; v_call: TRBV9; j_call: TRBJ2-2; cdr3_length: 14; cdr3_aa: CASSVVIGRGELFF; cdr3_nt: TGTGCCAGCAGCGTAGTGATAGGACGTGGGGAGCTGTTTTTT
clone_size: NA; d_call: TRBD2; v_call: TRBV7-2; j_call: TRBJ2-7; cdr3_length: 12; cdr3_aa: CASSLSSGHLYF; cdr3_nt: TGTGCCAGCAGCTTATCTAGCGGACACCTGTACTTC
clone_size: NA; d_call: NA; v_call: TRBV5-1; j_call: TRBJ1-2; cdr3_length: 13; cdr3_aa: CASRAGDLYGYTF; cdr3_nt: TGCGCCAGCAGGGCAGGGGACCTCTATGGCTACACCTTC
clone_size: NA; d_call: TRBD2; v_call: TRBV2; j_call: TRBJ2-1; cdr3_length: 17; cdr3_aa: CASRDYSGLAGKNEQFF; cdr3_nt: TGTGCCAGCAGGGACTACTCGGGACTAGCGGGAAAGAATGAGCAGTTCTTC
clone_size: once; d_call: TRBD2; v_call: TRBV19; j_call: TRBJ2-7; cdr3_length: 17; cdr3_aa: CASSIPREAGGRYEQYF; cdr3_nt: TGTGCCAGTAGTATACCCCGGGAAGCGGGAGGCCGCTACGAGCAGTACTTC
clone_size: NA; d_call: NA; v_call: TRBV6-5; j_call: TRBJ1-1; cdr3_length: 13; cdr3_aa: CASSLYRESAAFF; cdr3_nt: TGTGCCAGCAGCCTATATCGGGAATCGGCCGCTTTCTTT
clone_size: NA; d_call: NA; v_call: TRBV5-1; j_call: TRBJ2-1; cdr3_length: 11; cdr3_aa: CASRRDDEQFF; cdr3_nt: TGCGCCAGCAGGAGGGACGATGAGCAGTTCTTC
clone_size: NA; d_call: TRBD1; v_call: TRBV5-4; j_call: TRBJ2-5; cdr3_length: 15; cdr3_aa: CASSDYRGRQETQYF; cdr3_nt: TGTGCCAGCAGCGATTACAGGGGAAGGCAAGAGACCCAGTACTTC
clone_size: few; d_call: NA; v_call: TRBV7-9; j_call: TRBJ2-3; cdr3_length: 13; cdr3_aa: CAGSSWDTDTQYF; cdr3_nt: TGTGCCGGCAGCAGTTGGGACACAGATACGCAGTATTTT
clone_size: NA; d_call: NA; v_call: TRBV5-6; j_call: TRBJ1-2; cdr3_length: 12; cdr3_aa: CASSLYKGGYTF; cdr3_nt: TGTGCCAGCAGCTTGTATAAGGGAGGCTACACCTTC
clone_size: NA; d_call: TRBD2; v_call: TRBV11-2; j_call: TRBJ2-3; cdr3_length: 17; cdr3_aa: CASSLQRIGTSFMGQYF; cdr3_nt: TGTGCCAGCAGCCTCCAGCGGATCGGGACTAGTTTTATGGGGCAGTATTTT
clone_size: few; d_call: TRBD2; v_call: TRBV28; j_call: TRBJ2-3; cdr3_length: 15; cdr3_aa: CASSPGGESTDTQYF; cdr3_nt: TGTGCCAGCAGTCCGGGGGGGGAGAGCACAGATACGCAGTATTTT
clone_size: few; d_call: TRBD2; v_call: TRBV19; j_call: TRBJ2-3; cdr3_length: 15; cdr3_aa: CASSAGTTPGATQYF; cdr3_nt: TGTGCCAGTAGTGCCGGGACTACCCCCGGAGCTACGCAGTATTTT
clone_size: NA; d_call: TRBD1; v_call: TRBV19; j_call: TRBJ2-1; cdr3_length: 15; cdr3_aa: CASSDGTGGHNEQFF; cdr3_nt: TGTGCCAGTAGTGATGGGACAGGGGGTCACAATGAGCAGTTCTTC
clone_size: NA; d_call: TRBD1; v_call: TRBV28; j_call: TRBJ1-5; cdr3_length: 15; cdr3_aa: CASRKTGIRNQPQHF; cdr3_nt: TGTGCCAGCAGGAAGACAGGGATTCGGAATCAGCCCCAGCATTTT
clone_size: NA; d_call: TRBD1; v_call: TRBV6-5; j_call: TRBJ2-3; cdr3_length: 15; cdr3_aa: CASSLTGGYTDTQYF; cdr3_nt: TGTGCCAGCAGTTTAACAGGGGGCTATACGGATACGCAGTATTTT
clone_size: NA; d_call: NA; v_call: TRBV27; j_call: TRBJ2-6; cdr3_length: 14; cdr3_aa: CASSFRAGANVLTF; cdr3_nt: TGTGCCAGCAGTTTTCGGGCCGGGGCCAACGTCCTGACTTTC
clone_size: NA; d_call: NA; v_call: TRBV2; j_call: TRBJ1-4; cdr3_length: 14; cdr3_aa: CASSDRPRGEKLFF; cdr3_nt: TGTGCCAGCAGTGACCGCCCTCGGGGTGAAAAACTGTTTTTT
clone_size: few; d_call: NA; v_call: TRBV7-6; j_call: TRBJ2-2; cdr3_length: 13; cdr3_aa: CASSPTWTGELFF; cdr3_nt: TGTGCCAGCAGCCCGACCTGGACCGGGGAGCTGTTTTTT
clone_size: NA; d_call: NA; v_call: TRBV18; j_call: TRBJ2-7; cdr3_length: 13; cdr3_aa: CASSPLNGEAQYF; cdr3_nt: TGTGCCAGCTCACCGTTAAACGGGGAAGCTCAGTACTTC
clone_size: once; d_call: NA; v_call: TRBV6-1; j_call: TRBJ2-7; cdr3_length: 15; cdr3_aa: CASSEAMALYYEQYF; cdr3_nt: TGTGCCAGCAGTGAAGCGATGGCACTCTACTACGAGCAGTACTTC
clone_size: many; d_call: NA; v_call: TRBV7-9; j_call: TRBJ1-5; cdr3_length: 16; cdr3_aa: CASSPPGGSSNQPQHF; cdr3_nt: TGTGCCAGCAGCCCACCCGGCGGATCTAGCAATCAGCCCCAGCATTTT
clone_size: NA; d_call: TRBD1; v_call: TRBV28; j_call: TRBJ2-7; cdr3_length: 14; cdr3_aa: CASSNHQGAYEQYF; cdr3_nt: TGTGCCAGCAGTAACCACCAGGGGGCCTACGAGCAGTACTTC
clone_size: few; d_call: NA; v_call: TRBV29-1; j_call: TRBJ2-7; cdr3_length: 12; cdr3_aa: CSYIGSSYEQYF; cdr3_nt: TGCAGCTATATTGGTAGCTCCTACGAGCAGTACTTC
clone_size: NA; d_call: NA; v_call: TRBV6-6; j_call: TRBJ1-2; cdr3_length: 13; cdr3_aa: CASSYSGQWGYTF; cdr3_nt: TGTGCCAGCAGTTACTCCGGTCAGTGGGGCTACACCTTC